The 19 T cell receptor beta chains presented below share a single source sample, sequenced in a study of cytomegalovirus exposure and HLA in healthy donors. The PCR contained 60 Vbeta and 13 Jbeta primers. Some clones are missing from TCRdb's copy, which holds only in-frame ones; the method was immunoSEQ multiplex PCR. The sample contains about 180,000 clones, about 82% of which appear only once. Sequenced: PBMCs. All receptors come from a man aged 18 to 35 in good health and CMV-seronegative.

The rearrangement joins TRBV10-3 to TRBJ2-2, with a tentative D call TRBD2 (5 bases). Germline V gene lookup returns CDR1 ENHRY and CDR2 SYGVKD. The CDR3 covers 14 residues. Trimming shortened V by 10 bases and J by 0 bases, and 12 bases separated the two germline ends. The CDR3 here is CATRDSANTGELFF. CDR3 bases: TGTGCCACCCGGGATTCCGCGAACACCGGGGAGCTGTTTTTT.

The rearrangement joins TRBV29-1 to TRBJ1-6; 10 bases match TRBD1. The J segment lost 9 bases and the V segment lost 7 bases, leaving 3 bases of the junction unmatched. The CDR3 spans 12 residues. Germline V gene data show CDR1 as SQVTM and CDR2 as ANQGSEA. The CDR3 reads CSARQGASPLHF. The CDR3 bases are TGCAGCGCCCGACAGGGGGCTTCACCCCTCCACTTT.

The CDR3 reads CASSPKGGLGNTEAFF. DNA for the CDR3: TGTGCCAGCAGCCCGAAAGGAGGGTTGGGGAACACTGAAGCTTTCTTT. This sequence joins TRBV7-3 and TRBJ1-1; D is unresolved. The V and J ends lost 5 bases and 1 base respectively, with 17 bases between them. The CDR3 length is 16 residues. CDR1 is SGHTA, CDR2 FQGTGA, per germline.

This chain connects TRBV4-1 to TRBJ2-3; 10 bases are a match to TRBD1. The trim removed 1 base at V and 2 bases at J, leaving 6 bases unmatched. Germline V gene sequence: CDR1 MGHRA, CDR2 YSYEKL. CDR3 size: 17 residues. CDR3 nucleotide sequence: TGCGCCAGCAGCCAAGGCCCCGGGACAGGGGCCACAGATACGCAGTATTTT. It translates to CASSQGPGTGATDTQYF.

This clone showed up just a few times. The chain links TRBV5-1 to TRBJ2-1; no firm D call. There are 15 residues in the CDR3. Germline CDR1 is SGHRS and CDR2 is YFSETQ. The V gene lost 0 bases and the J gene lost 2 bases, with 9 bases spanning the gap. CDR3 protein: CASSLVSSPYNEQFF. CDR3 DNA sequence: TGCGCCAGCAGCTTGGTTAGTAGCCCCTACAATGAGCAGTTCTTC.

A remark on this clone: One junction end disagrees with the germline gene, perhaps due to a read error. This chain joins TRBV7-7 and TRBJ1-4; no firm D call. The V gene's germline CDR1 is SSHAT and CDR2 FNYEAQ (reference sequence). CDR3 length equals 13 residues. This chain's CDR3 is CASSLRPREKLFF. DNA for the CDR3: TGTGCTAGCAGCTTGAGACCGAGGGAAAAACTGTTTTTT.

The V gene is TRBV5-1, the J gene TRBJ2-7; possible D gene TRBD1, 6 bases. Germline V CDR1 and CDR2: SGHRS, YFSETQ. Trimming pared 0 bases from V and 5 bases from J, leaving 12 bases between. CDR3 length equals 14 residues. The CDR3 DNA sequence: TGCGCCAGCAGCTTGGGACAGGATCGGCACGAGCAGTACTTC. It translates to CASSLGQDRHEQYF.

The genes are TRBV19 and TRBJ2-3; D remains unclear. CDR3 length equals 13 residues. The V end lost 3 bases, the J end lost 4 bases, and 8 bases lay between the germline ends. The germline V gene encodes CDR1 LNHDA and CDR2 SQIVND (reference sequence). The CDR3 here is CASSMESADTQYF. CDR3 in DNA: TGTGCCAGTAGTATGGAGTCGGCAGATACGCAGTATTTT.

The chain couples TRBV28 to TRBJ2-7; 10 nucleotides line up with TRBD1. The J segment lost 5 bases and the V segment lost 9 bases, leaving 7 bases of the junction unmatched. The V gene's germline CDR1 is MDHEN and CDR2 SYDVKM. This CDR3 comprises 13 residues. Written as DNA, the CDR3 is TGTGCCAGTGCAGACAGGGGGCCTGACGAGCAGTACTTC. Protein: CASADRGPDEQYF.

The J gene is TRBJ2-5, the V gene TRBV7-9, with D perhaps TRBD2 (6 bases). Looked up from germline, CDR1 is SEHNR and CDR2 is FQNEAQ (reference sequence). The CDR3 is 13 residues long. Trimming took off 1 base at V and 3 bases at J, with 6 bases between the two ends. In nucleotides, the CDR3 is TGTGCCAGCAGCTTAGGACTAGAAGAGACCCAGTACTTC. Translated, it gives CASSLGLEETQYF.

V is TRBV7-2 and J is TRBJ2-3, with 7 positions matching TRBD2. Per the germline V gene, CDR1 is SGHTA and CDR2 is FQGNSA. The junction had 2 bases not matched to a gene; V was cut back by 5 bases and J by 0 bases. The CDR3 contains 14 residues. This chain's CDR3 is CASSRGGSTDTQYF. The CDR3 coding sequence is TGTGCCAGCAGCCGCGGGGGTAGCACAGATACGCAGTATTTT.

The chain couples TRBV7-9 to TRBJ2-1, with 10 bases matching TRBD2. Germline V lookup: CDR1 SEHNR, CDR2 FQNEAQ (reference sequence). This CDR3 is built from 14 residues. The V and J ends lost 11 bases and 5 bases, in that order; junction bases with no gene match: 9. CDR3: CAGLLAGSNNEQFF. CDR3 bases: TGTGCCGGCCTACTAGCGGGATCCAACAATGAGCAGTTCTTC.

CDR3 protein: CASSKDRSGEKLFF. CDR3 sequence (DNA): TGTGCCAGCAGCAAGGACAGGTCGGGGGAAAAACTGTTTTTT. The chain uses TRBV7-9 and TRBJ1-4; TRBD1 aligns across 7 bases. CDR3 length equals 14 residues. Losses at the gene ends were 5 bases for V and 8 bases for J; bases not matched to a gene: 8. CDR1 is SEHNR and CDR2 is FQNEAQ in the germline V gene (reference sequence).

V is TRBV29-1 and J is TRBJ2-3, with D perhaps matching TRBD1 (6 bases). The V gene's germline CDR1 is SQVTM and CDR2 ANQGSEA. V was cut by 7 bases and J by 0 bases, with 11 bases left in between. The CDR3 totals 13 residues. This CDR3 is CSGGGLSTDTQYF. The CDR3 DNA reads as TGCAGCGGTGGGGGCTTAAGCACAGATACGCAGTATTTT.

V usage is TRBV2 and J usage is TRBJ1-1; the D is unclear. CDR3 size: 11 residues. The germline V gene has CDR1 SNHLY and CDR2 FYNNEI. V was clipped by 0 bases and J by 8 bases, with 4 bases between them. In nucleotides, the CDR3 is TGTGCCAGCAGTGAAGCTCTAGAAGCTTTCTTT. This codes for CASSEALEAFF.

This clone was detected a few times. The rearrangement links TRBV4-1 to TRBJ1-5, with 7 nucleotides matching TRBD1. Germline V gives CDR1 MGHRA, CDR2 YSYEKL. This CDR3 contains 15 residues. Trimming at V came to 4 bases and at J to 2 bases, leaving 5 bases not matched to a gene. The DNA for the CDR3 is TGCGCCAGCAGCCCGACAGGGACTGGCAATCAGCCCCAGCATTTT. This translates into CASSPTGTGNQPQHF.

This clone was seen a few times. CDR3 region: CASTSGGGPLETQYF. The CDR3 DNA reads as TGTGCCAGCACCTCGGGCGGGGGCCCACTGGAGACCCAGTACTTC. The chain couples TRBV9 to TRBJ2-5; possibly TRBD2 for D (7 bases). V gave up 6 bases and J gave up 5 bases, with 20 bases separating them. This CDR3 has 15 amino acids. The germline V gene has CDR1 SGDLS and CDR2 YYNGEE.

This sequence joins TRBV28 and TRBJ1-1; TRBD1 matches at 10 bases. This CDR3 contains 14 residues. Trimming cost V 4 bases and J 7 bases; bases outside gene matches: 6. CDR1 and CDR2 (germline): MDHEN, SYDVKM. The CDR3 region is CASSSDRGLGEAFF. DNA of the CDR3: TGTGCCAGCAGTTCAGACAGGGGGCTCGGTGAAGCTTTCTTT.

As concerns this clone: At one end, the junction sequence differs from germline, possibly due to a read error. This chain uses TRBV7-9 with TRBJ1-5; 7 positions agree with TRBD1. There are 18 residues in the CDR3. CDR1 SEHNR and CDR2 FQNEAQ come from the germline V gene (reference sequence). CDR3 region: CSSSLSGGPGQSSQPQHF. In DNA form, the CDR3 reads TGTTCCAGCAGCTTATCGGGGGGGCCGGGACAGTCGAGTCAGCCCCAGCATTTT.